This is a list of T cell receptor beta chains from one sample in a study of CD8 T cells in Susac syndrome. TCRdb reprocessed the immunoSEQ multiplex PCR reads with MiXCR, giving one entry per CDR3 protein. The sample carries 110,000 or so distinct CDR3 sequences, 96% recorded once. Input material: CD4+ T cells from PBMCs. These receptors all come from a human donor in good health. Both conserved end residues are part of each CDR3. The D gene is left open where the match is weak. Rows give clone size only sometimes, using once, few, many, or a class for an expanded clone.

size	J	length	V	D	CDR3	DNA
NA	TRBJ2-2	13	TRBV20-1	NA	CSFREPNTGELFF	TGCAGCTTCCGGGAACCGAACACCGGGGAGCTGTTTTTT
NA	TRBJ2-5	16	TRBV6-2/TRBV6-3	TRBD1	CASSTGTVPGQETQYF	TGTGCCAGCAGTACCGGGACAGTCCCCGGCCAAGAGACCCAGTACTTC
NA	TRBJ2-5	15	TRBV11-3	TRBD1	CASSPRDRGRETQYF	TGTGCCAGCAGCCCCCGGGACAGGGGGCGGGAGACCCAGTACTTC
NA	TRBJ1-2	12	TRBV27	NA	CASSLTTYGYTF	TGTGCCAGCAGTTTAACCACCTATGGCTACACCTTC
NA	TRBJ1-1	14	TRBV3-1	NA	CASSQDSMNTEAFF	TGTGCCAGCAGCCAAGATAGTATGAACACTGAAGCTTTCTTT
NA	TRBJ2-3	18	TRBV5-1	TRBD2	CASSLVGGASGSTDTQYF	TGCGCCAGCAGCTTGGTAGGTGGGGCTAGCGGGAGCACAGATACGCAGTATTTT
NA	TRBJ1-2	13	TRBV7-2	NA	CASSPKPGSGYTF	TGTGCCAGCAGCCCGAAACCAGGGAGTGGCTACACCTTC
NA	TRBJ2-1	18	TRBV4-2	TRBD1	CASSLMSGQGAIDNEQFF	TGTGCCAGCAGCCTAATGTCGGGACAGGGGGCTATCGACAATGAGCAGTTCTTC
NA	TRBJ2-7	15	TRBV19	NA	CASSGQTLGGHEQYF	TGTGCCAGTAGCGGACAGACTTTGGGGGGACACGAGCAGTACTTC
once	TRBJ2-4	15	TRBV15	TRBD1	CATSREQGEFAIQYF	TGTGCCACCAGCAGAGAGCAGGGGGAATTTGCCATTCAGTACTTC
NA	TRBJ2-1	15	TRBV9	TRBD1	CASSVGQGARDEQFF	TGTGCCAGCAGCGTCGGACAGGGGGCGCGAGATGAGCAGTTCTTC
NA	TRBJ2-3	14	TRBV7-8	NA	CASHHRGASDTQYF	TGTGCCAGCCACCACCGGGGGGCCTCAGATACGCAGTATTTT
NA	TRBJ2-5	16	TRBV4-2	NA	CASSQDWGGVQETQYF	TGTGCCAGCAGCCAAGATTGGGGCGGGGTTCAAGAGACCCAGTACTTC
NA	TRBJ2-1	19	TRBV2	TRBD2	CASSRGPPGTSGGPGEQFF	TGTGCCAGCAGTCGAGGCCCCCCCGGGACTAGCGGGGGGCCAGGTGAGCAGTTCTTC
NA	TRBJ2-7	14	TRBV20-1	TRBD2	CSAERRGTSYEQYF	TGCAGTGCGGAGCGGCGGGGGACCTCCTACGAGCAGTACTTC
NA	TRBJ2-5	14	TRBV3-1	NA	CASSQELLSSTQYF	TGTGCCAGCAGCCAAGAACTCCTCTCGTCGACCCAGTACTTC
NA	TRBJ1-5	13	TRBV29-1	NA	CSVGRGSNQPQHF	TGCAGCGTTGGCAGGGGCAGCAATCAGCCCCAGCATTTT
NA	TRBJ2-7	13	TRBV20-1	TRBD1	CSASSGTAYEQYF	TGCAGTGCTAGTTCGGGGACAGCCTACGAGCAGTACTTC
NA	TRBJ2-3	18	TRBV3-1	TRBD2	CASSQDTRLAGGTDTQYF	TGTGCCAGCAGCCAAGATACCCGCCTAGCGGGAGGAACAGATACGCAGTATTTT
NA	TRBJ1-2	10	TRBV10-3	NA	CAISKNGYTF	TGTGCCATTAGTAAGAATGGCTACACCTTC
NA	TRBJ2-1	12	TRBV28	NA	CASKEGASEQFF	TGTGCCAGCAAGGAGGGGGCGAGTGAGCAGTTCTTC
NA	TRBJ2-5	12	TRBV29-1	NA	CSVRTDQETQYF	TGCAGCGTTCGGACAGACCAAGAGACCCAGTACTTC
NA	TRBJ2-7	16	TRBV4-3	TRBD2	CASSQELTSGSYEQYF	TGCGCCAGCAGCCAAGAGCTTACTAGCGGGAGCTACGAGCAGTACTTC
NA	TRBJ2-1	15	TRBV7-2	NA	CASSLDWGGGRGQFF	TGTGCCAGCAGCTTAGATTGGGGAGGCGGACGCGGGCAGTTCTTC
NA	TRBJ2-3	14	TRBV9	NA	CASGSGGRADTQYF	TGTGCCAGCGGGTCAGGGGGGCGCGCAGATACGCAGTATTTT
once	TRBJ2-5	17	TRBV7-2	TRBD2	CASSLSGSGRAQETQYF	TGTGCCAGCAGCTTATCGGGTAGCGGGAGGGCCCAAGAGACCCAGTACTTC
NA	TRBJ2-2	15	TRBV2	NA	CASSGEALNTGELFF	TGTGCCAGCAGTGGGGAGGCCCTTAACACCGGGGAGCTGTTTTTT
NA	TRBJ2-5	14	TRBV7-9	NA	CATSQGRAQETQYF	TGTGCCACTTCCCAAGGCCGGGCCCAAGAGACCCAGTACTTC
NA	TRBJ1-4	15	TRBV3-1	TRBD1	CASSQSGQGNEKLFF	TGTGCCAGCAGCCAAAGCGGACAGGGGAACGAAAAACTGTTTTTT
once	TRBJ2-6	15	TRBV2	NA	CASSDRPSGANVLTF	TGTGCCAGCAGTGATCGGCCATCTGGGGCCAACGTCCTGACTTTC
once	TRBJ1-2	14	TRBV10-2	NA	CASSLHPSNYGYTF	TGCGCCAGCAGCCTACATCCGTCTAACTATGGCTACACCTTC
NA	TRBJ2-1	12	TRBV7-2	TRBD2	CATGRVSDEQFF	TGTGCCACCGGGAGGGTGAGTGATGAGCAGTTCTTC
NA	TRBJ2-7	12	TRBV7-9	TRBD1	CASSSSGTGKYF	TGTGCCAGCAGCTCTTCCGGGACAGGGAAGTACTTC
NA	TRBJ2-2	14	TRBV29-1	NA	CSVIRDTNTGELFF	TGCAGCGTTATCCGGGACACGAACACCGGGGAGCTGTTTTTT
NA	TRBJ1-4	11	TRBV29-1	NA	CSAFSGRQLFF	TGCAGCGCCTTTTCAGGACGGCAACTGTTTTTT
NA	TRBJ2-3	14	TRBV19	NA	CASSILATTDTQYF	TGTGCCAGTAGTATTTTGGCTACCACAGATACGCAGTATTTT
NA	TRBJ2-7	14	TRBV5-1	NA	CASSPRDGTYEQYF	TGCGCCAGCAGCCCGCGGGACGGGACCTACGAGCAGTACTTC
few	TRBJ2-2	13	TRBV24-1	NA	CATSLHSTGELFF	TGTGCCACCAGTCTCCACAGCACCGGGGAGCTGTTTTTT
once	TRBJ2-1	14	TRBV20-1	TRBD2	CSAKHGGSGNEQFF	TGCAGTGCCAAACACGGGGGGTCAGGCAATGAGCAGTTCTTC
NA	TRBJ2-5	15	TRBV27	NA	CASSAHVGPRGTQYF	TGTGCCAGCAGCGCCCACGTGGGCCCACGGGGGACCCAGTACTTC
NA	TRBJ2-5	14	TRBV28	NA	CASSPSGVQETQYF	TGTGCCAGCAGCCCCTCGGGGGTCCAAGAGACCCAGTACTTC
NA	TRBJ1-1	12	TRBV20-1	NA	CSVGPWNTEAFF	TGCAGTGTAGGGCCATGGAACACTGAAGCTTTCTTT
NA	TRBJ2-3	15	TRBV10-3	TRBD1	CAISEGDRSTDTQYF	TGTGCCATCAGTGAGGGGGACAGAAGCACAGATACGCAGTATTTT
NA	TRBJ2-3	14	TRBV20-1	NA	CSARASGSTDTQYF	TGCAGTGCTAGGGCGTCAGGCTCCACAGATACGCAGTATTTT
NA	TRBJ2-2	14	TRBV12-3/TRBV12-4	TRBD2	CASRSSGGNGELFF	TGTGCCAGCAGATCTAGCGGGGGTAACGGGGAGCTGTTTTTT
NA	TRBJ2-5	13	TRBV29-1	NA	CSVGGGVAETQYF	TGCAGCGTTGGAGGAGGGGTGGCAGAGACCCAGTACTTC
once	TRBJ2-7	14	TRBV5-1	TRBD1	CASSLTGQNYEQYF	TGCGCCAGCAGCTTGACGGGACAGAACTACGAGCAGTACTTC
once	TRBJ2-1	13	TRBV20-1	TRBD1	CSASLDRDNEQFF	TGCAGTGCTAGCTTGGACAGGGACAATGAGCAGTTCTTC
NA	TRBJ2-5	12	TRBV29-1	NA	CSVERGKETQYF	TGCAGCGTTGAACGGGGGAAAGAGACCCAGTACTTC
NA	TRBJ2-1	12	TRBV5-1	NA	CASSSQGGEQFF	TGCGCCAGCAGCTCGCAGGGCGGGGAGCAGTTCTTC
NA	TRBJ2-3	14	TRBV9	NA	CASSVGGETDTQYF	TGTGCCAGCAGCGTAGGCGGAGAGACAGATACGCAGTATTTT
NA	TRBJ1-5	14	TRBV6-6	NA	CASSYGQGNQPQHF	TGTGCCAGCAGTTACGGGCAGGGAAATCAGCCCCAGCATTTT
once	TRBJ2-1	14	TRBV30	TRBD2	CAWSVKRGGNEQFF	TGTGCCTGGAGTGTGAAGCGGGGGGGCAATGAGCAGTTCTTC
NA	TRBJ2-5	16	TRBV27	TRBD2	CASSLQGLATRETQYF	TGTGCCAGCAGTTTACAGGGACTAGCGACGAGGGAGACCCAGTACTTC
NA	TRBJ2-7	15	TRBV9	TRBD2	CASSVGQRGAYEQYF	TGTGCCAGCAGCGTAGGCCAGCGGGGGGCCTACGAGCAGTACTTC
once	TRBJ2-3	15	TRBV20-1	TRBD2	CSASLAGVGADTQYF	TGCAGTGCTAGTTTAGCGGGAGTGGGGGCAGATACGCAGTATTTT
NA	TRBJ2-7	13	TRBV29-1	TRBD1	CSALGTGAHEQYF	TGCAGCGCCCTTGGGACAGGGGCCCACGAGCAGTACTTC